The 20 T cell receptor beta chains below come from one sample, sequenced in a study of blood T cell repertoires in COVID-19. Some clones are missing from TCRdb's copy, which holds only in-frame ones; the method was immunoSEQ multiplex PCR. Of roughly 400,000 clones in the sample, over 75% were seen once. Sequencing was performed on PBMCs or T cells enriched from blood (not recorded which). All receptors come from a woman in her forties with acute COVID-19.

This CDR3 reads CASSRRGDSPLHF. CDR3 DNA: TGTGCCAGCAGCCGACGGGGTGATTCACCCCTCCACTTT. This rearrangement joins TRBV3-1 (or the pseudogene TRBV3-2) to TRBJ1-6; no clear D. The germline gives CDR1 LGHDT, CDR2 YNNKEL (reference sequence). The CDR3 extends over 13 amino acids. V lost 4 bases to trimming and J lost 8 bases, with 9 bases between them.

As concerns this clone: The sample contains more than one DNA sequence encoding this CDR3. The chain employs TRBV29-1 and TRBJ1-2; no clear D. Looked up from germline, CDR1 is SQVTM and CDR2 is ANQGSEA. Trimming cost V 3 bases and J 8 bases, with 10 bases left between them. The CDR3 covers 11 residues. Here the CDR3 reads CSVEEGGGYTF. The CDR3 coding sequence is TGCAGCGTTGAGGAGGGAGGGGGCTACACCTTC.

The gene calls are TRBV19 and TRBJ2-5, with 7 bases matching TRBD1. V shed 4 bases and J 4 bases; nucleotides not matched to a gene: 9. Germline V lookup: CDR1 LNHDA, CDR2 SQIVND (reference sequence). This CDR3 is built from 15 residues. CDR3: CASSRSTGWGETQYF. DNA for the CDR3: TGTGCCAGTAGTAGATCGACAGGGTGGGGAGAGACCCAGTACTTC. Combining the CDR3 with reference TRBV19 and TRBJ2-5 gives the whole variable domain DGGITQSPKYLFRKEGQNVTLSCEQNLNHDAMYWYRQDPGQGLRLIYYSQIVNDFQKGDIAEGYSVSREKKESFPLTVTSAQKNPTAFYLCASSRSTGWGETQYFGPGTRLLVL.

The J gene is TRBJ2-7, the V gene TRBV29-1; 9 bases align to TRBD1. From germline, CDR1 is SQVTM and CDR2 ANQGSEA. CDR3 length: 14 amino acids. J was trimmed by 4 bases and V by 5 bases; bases with no gene match: 9. CDR3 sequence reads: CSVRTGGSGYEQYF. For the CDR3, the DNA is TGCAGCGTTCGCACAGGGGGCTCCGGGTACGAGCAGTACTTC.

V usage is TRBV5-1 and J usage is TRBJ1-1; TRBD1 aligns across 7 bases. The CDR3 runs to 15 residues. The germline V gene has CDR1 SGHRS and CDR2 YFSETQ. The V segment lost 5 bases and the J segment 1 base; nucleotides outside the gene matches: 8. DNA for the CDR3: TGCGCCAGCAGAAGGGCAGGGACAGCGAACACTGAAGCTTTCTTT. Encoded protein: CASRRAGTANTEAFF.

The chain is built from TRBV5-6 and TRBJ1-2; 7 bases match TRBD1. Germline V gene sequence: CDR1 SGHDT, CDR2 YYEEEE. CDR3 size: 15 residues. Trimming took 4 bases from V and 0 from J; bases not matched to a gene: 6. The CDR3 loop is CASSPTGAANYGYTF. The CDR3 nucleotides are TGTGCCAGCAGCCCAACAGGGGCGGCTAACTATGGCTACACCTTC.

This chain joins TRBV3-1 (or the pseudogene TRBV3-2) and TRBJ1-6, with 7 bases lining up with TRBD1. Trimming took 5 bases from V and 3 from J; bases not matched to a gene: 4. This CDR3 has 15 amino acids. Germline-derived CDR1 and CDR2 are LGHDT and YNNKEL (reference sequence). DNA of the CDR3: TGTGCCAGCAGCATGGACAGGAACTATAATTCACCCCTCCACTTT. Translating gives CASSMDRNYNSPLHF.

This sequence joins TRBV2 and TRBJ2-3, with D possibly matching TRBD2 (6 bases). Trimming left V 5 bases short and J 9 bases short, with 21 bases between. Germline V gene sequence: CDR1 SNHLY, CDR2 FYNNEI. The length of the CDR3 is 15 residues. As DNA, the CDR3 is TGTGCCAGCAGTATTGAACCTTCGTGGGGGGTCACGCAGTATTTT. This codes for CASSIEPSWGVTQYF.

Regarding this clone: Other DNA sequences in the sample encode the same CDR3. The chain carries TRBV25-1 and TRBJ1-1; D is ambiguous. Germline CDR1 reads MGHDK; CDR2 reads SYGVNS. This CDR3 has 12 residues. Trimming took 6 bases from V and 5 from J, leaving 10 bases between them. The CDR3 DNA follows: TGTGCCAGCAGACTAGGAGGGACTGAAGCTTTCTTT. The encoded protein is CASRLGGTEAFF.

The chain carries TRBV24-1 and TRBJ1-2, with D possibly matching TRBD1 (6 bases). The CDR3 sequence is 15 residues long. Germline loops: CDR1 KGHDR, CDR2 SFDVKD. Trimming cost V 9 bases and J 4 bases, with 20 bases left between them. CDR3: CATAPPTGSIYGYTF. CDR3 coding DNA: TGTGCCACCGCTCCCCCTACAGGGTCAATCTATGGCTACACCTTC.

V usage is TRBV5-1 and J usage is TRBJ2-5, with a possible D match to TRBD2 (6 bases). Germline CDR1 and CDR2: SGHRS and YFSETQ. The length of the CDR3 is 18 residues. Between the trimmed V and J ends, which lost 6 bases and 4 bases, there was a span of 28 bases. The chain's CDR3 is CASTGGSIRENPIETQYF. In DNA form, the CDR3 reads TGCGCCAGCACTGGAGGGTCGATACGGGAAAATCCGATAGAGACCCAGTACTTC. The whole variable domain, remainder taken from reference TRBV5-1 and TRBJ2-5, is KAGVTQTPRYLIKTRGQQVTLSCSPISGHRSVSWYQQTPGQGLQFLFEYFSETQRNKGNFPGRFSGRQFSNSRSEMNVSTLELGDSALYLCASTGGSIRENPIETQYFGPGTRLLVL.

CDR3 protein: CSVVVNRNTEAFF. Here the CDR3 DNA reads TGCAGCGTTGTGGTGAACAGGAACACTGAAGCTTTCTTT. The rearrangement links TRBV29-1 to TRBJ1-1; no clear D gene. The CDR3 spans 13 residues. Trimming cost V 4 bases and J 1 base, with 10 bases left between them. Per the germline V gene, CDR1 is SQVTM and CDR2 is ANQGSEA.

The chain recombines TRBV20-1 with TRBJ1-3; no definite D call. CDR1 and CDR2 from the germline V gene are DFQATT and SNEGSKA (reference sequence). The CDR3 contains 10 residues. V dropped 3 bases and J dropped 11 bases, with 8 bases sitting between them. The CDR3 protein is CSARRVPIYF. In DNA form, the CDR3 reads TGCAGTGCTAGGAGGGTCCCCATATATTTT.

This chain connects TRBV7-8 to TRBJ2-7; D gene unclear. The CDR3 totals 14 residues. Germline CDR1 reads SGHVS; CDR2 reads FQNEAQ. V lost 2 bases and J 0 bases, leaving 8 bases between the germline ends. The CDR3, as DNA: TGTGCCAGCAGCTTATTGCGCTTCTCCTACGAGCAGTACTTC. Amino acid sequence: CASSLLRFSYEQYF.

The V and J genes are TRBV7-7 and TRBJ2-3, with TRBD1 matching 10 bases. The ends lost 5 bases at V and 5 bases at J; junction bases unmatched: 7. This CDR3 region has 15 residues. Germline loops: CDR1 SSHAT, CDR2 FNYEAQ (reference sequence). The CDR3 coding sequence is TGTGCCAGCAGCACGGGACAGGGGCGTCAAGATACGCAGTATTTT. It codes for CASSTGQGRQDTQYF.

This rearrangement joins TRBV7-9 to TRBJ1-3; D is possibly TRBD1 (6 bases). The V end lost 1 base, the J end lost 2 bases, and 9 bases lay between the germline ends. The CDR3 is 15 residues long. Germline-derived CDR1 and CDR2 are SEHNR and FQNEAQ (reference sequence). CDR3 sequence reads: CASSLDRAAGNTIYF. CDR3 in DNA: TGTGCCAGCAGCTTAGACAGGGCGGCTGGAAACACCATATATTTT.

The chain couples TRBV7-9 to TRBJ1-2; TRBD1 agrees at 7 bases. Germline V lookup: CDR1 SEHNR, CDR2 FQNEAQ (reference sequence). The CDR3 is made up of 15 amino acids. With V trimmed by 5 bases and J by 2 bases, 8 bases remained unmatched. CDR3 loop: CASSPTKTGNYGYTF. Written as DNA, the CDR3 is TGTGCCAGCAGCCCTACCAAGACAGGGAACTATGGCTACACCTTC.

V is TRBV2 and J is TRBJ2-3; 9 bases agree with TRBD2. Germline CDR1 and CDR2: SNHLY and FYNNEI. V lost 8 bases to trimming and J lost 0 bases; unmatched junction nucleotides: 6. The CDR3 sequence is 15 residues long. The DNA for the CDR3 is TGTGCCAGCCCTAGCGGGGATTCTAGCACAGATACGCAGTATTTT. Its protein product is CASPSGDSSTDTQYF.

This chain links TRBV19 with TRBJ2-7, with 9 nucleotides matching TRBD1. CDR3 length equals 13 residues. Trimming cost V 8 bases and J 2 bases; bases outside gene matches: 4. Germline V CDR1 and CDR2: LNHDA, SQIVND (reference sequence). The CDR3 DNA reads as TGTGCCAGTGAGGGACAGGGAGCCTACGAGCAGTACTTC. It codes for CASEGQGAYEQYF. Full variable domain (outside the CDR3, taken from reference TRBV19 and TRBJ2-7): DGGITQSPKYLFRKEGQNVTLSCEQNLNHDAMYWYRQDPGQGLRLIYYSQIVNDFQKGDIAEGYSVSREKKESFPLTVTSAQKNPTAFYLCASEGQGAYEQYFGPGTRLTVT.

The rearrangement joins TRBV5-6 to TRBJ2-7; 9 nucleotides agree with TRBD1. CDR3 length: 15 residues. V was clipped by 0 bases and J by 4 bases; unmatched bases: 5. Germline CDR1 reads SGHDT; CDR2 reads YYEEEE. CDR3 amino acids: CASSLAGQGSYEQYF. CDR3 bases: TGTGCCAGCAGCTTGGCGGGACAGGGTAGTTACGAGCAGTACTTC.